This TCR beta chain was sequenced in a study of T cell responses to AZD1222 COVID-19 vaccine. Assay: immunoSEQ multiplex PCR; the TCRdb copy retains only in-frame clones and omits some. The sample lists 58,000 or so clones; 65% to 85% were seen once. V was pared by 2 bases and J by 6 bases, with 11 bases between. The CDR3 has 14 amino acids. The germline CDR1 and CDR2 sequences are MNHNS and SASEGT. The sequence was obtained from an adult in good health. The material was peripheral blood, obtained on day 0 of AZD1222 vaccination. The chain employs TRBV6-1 and TRBJ2-1, with D unresolved. The CDR3 nucleotides are TGTGCCAGCAGTGAAAGATACCCGATCAATGAGCAGTTCTTC. It translates to CASSERYPINEQFF.